Following are 24 T cell receptor beta chains from one sample sequenced in a study of metastatic and nonmetastatic thyroid tumors. MiXCR reprocessed the PCR reads for TCRdb. The sample yields 8,000 to 10,000 clones, over 20% seen once. Until they underwent thyroid surgery, no patient had received any treatment. Sequenced sample: tumor tissue. These receptors were taken from a female donor with papillary thyroid cancer or a benign thyroid nodule (not recorded which). Some clones in this sample may be carry-over from other donors' samples.

V is TRBV7-2 and J is TRBJ2-7, with 12 positions matching TRBD2. Germline lookup yields CDR1 SGHTA and CDR2 FQGNSA. CDR3 length equals 15 residues. V dropped 2 bases and J dropped 4; count of bases not matched to a gene: 3. CDR3 nucleotide sequence: TGTGCCAGCAGCTTATCACTAGCGGGAGGATACGAGCAGTACTTC. Amino acid sequence: CASSLSLAGGYEQYF. The variable domain in full, completed from reference TRBV7-2 and TRBJ2-7, reads GAGVSQSPSNKVTEKGKDVELRCDPISGHTALYWYRQSLGQGLEFLIYFQGNSAPDKSGLPSDRFSAERTGGSVSTLTIQRTQQEDSAVYLCASSLSLAGGYEQYFGPGTRLTVT.

This clone was recorded at least ten times. V usage is TRBV5-8 and J usage is TRBJ2-3; 13 positions agree with TRBD2. V was clipped by 3 bases and J by 2 bases; unmatched bases: 9. Germline values: CDR1 SGHTS, CDR2 YDEGEE. The CDR3 is made up of 18 amino acids. CDR3 bases: TGTGCCAGCAGCTCGACTAGCGGGGGGCTTGATTTCACAGATACGCAGTATTTT. Encoded protein: CASSSTSGGLDFTDTQYF.

In its sample, this clone is medium-sized. The gene calls are TRBV2 and TRBJ2-3; TRBD2 might be the D (5 bases). CDR3 length equals 14 residues. V was clipped by 6 bases and J by 0 bases, with 10 bases between them. Germline CDR1 is SNHLY and CDR2 is FYNNEI. The CDR3 protein is CASRAESSTDTQYF. DNA of the CDR3: TGTGCCAGCAGAGCGGAATCTAGCACAGATACGCAGTATTTT.

This clone was counted many times. DNA of the CDR3: TGTGCCAGCAGCCAAGACGGGACCCAGTACTTC. Its translation: CASSQDGTQYF. This chain links TRBV3-1 with TRBJ2-5; D is unclear. Germline V gives CDR1 LGHDT, CDR2 YNNKEL (reference sequence). The V and J ends lost 0 bases and 7 bases respectively, with 3 bases between them. CDR3 length equals 11 residues.

The chain recombines TRBV6-2 or TRBV6-3 with TRBJ1-1; D remains ambiguous. The V gene lost 5 bases and the J gene lost 6 bases, with 13 bases spanning the gap. Per the germline V gene, CDR1 is MNHEY and CDR2 is SVGEGT. This CDR3 has 13 amino acids. The CDR3 DNA is TGTGCCAGCAGTCCGCCGGGATCCCCTGAAGCTTTCTTT. Protein sequence: CASSPPGSPEAFF.

This clone is labeled medium-sized. V usage is TRBV6-4 and J usage is TRBJ1-1, with unresolved D. V shed 9 bases and J shed 0 bases, with 8 bases lying between them. Germline loops: CDR1 MRHNA, CDR2 SNTAGT. The CDR3 spans 12 residues. The CDR3 sequence is CARTLMNTEAFF. The CDR3 DNA reads TGTGCCAGGACACTAATGAACACTGAAGCTTTCTTT.

This clone ranks as medium-sized. The rearrangement uses TRBV12-3 or TRBV12-4 and TRBJ1-6; 7 bases align to TRBD1. The CDR3 sequence is 14 residues long. V shed 8 bases and J 7 bases; nucleotides not matched to a gene: 8. DNA for the CDR3: TGTGCCAGCGCAAGACAGGGAGGCAATTCACCCCTCCACTTT. Translating gives CASARQGGNSPLHF.

Of note for this clone: At one boundary the junction diverges from the germline segment, which might be a read error. This rearrangement joins TRBV10-2 to TRBJ1-5, with a weak D call TRBD1 (5 bases). The CDR3 covers 15 residues. Germline loops: CDR1 WSHSY, CDR2 SAAADI. The chain's CDR3 is CVSSEEQGGNQPQNF. CDR3 nucleotide sequence: TGCGTCAGCAGTGAGGAGCAGGGAGGCAATCAGCCCCAGAATTTC.

This chain connects TRBV19 to TRBJ1-4; the D gene is possibly TRBD1 (6 bases). CDR1 is LNHDA and CDR2 is SQIVND in the germline V gene (reference sequence). The CDR3 extends over 12 amino acids. Trimming removed 6 bases from V and 6 bases from J, with 8 bases in between. The CDR3 coding sequence is TGTGCCAGTAGCCAGGGGCATGAAAAACTGTTTTTT. The encoded protein is CASSQGHEKLFF. The variable domain in full, with the rest retrieved from reference TRBV19 and TRBJ1-4, is DGGITQSPKYLFRKEGQNVTLSCEQNLNHDAMYWYRQDPGQGLRLIYYSQIVNDFQKGDIAEGYSVSREKKESFPLTVTSAQKNPTAFYLCASSQGHEKLFFGSGTQLSVL.

Many counts were recorded for this clone. The chain links TRBV20-1 to TRBJ2-1; TRBD2 aligns across 8 bases. Germline lookup yields CDR1 DFQATT and CDR2 SNEGSKA (reference sequence). Trimming removed 6 bases from V and 9 bases from J; junction bases left unmatched: 7. The CDR3 is 12 amino acids. This CDR3 reads CSASIGLAEQFF. The CDR3 coding sequence is TGCAGTGCATCGATCGGACTAGCTGAGCAGTTCTTC.

V usage is TRBV6-6 and J usage is TRBJ2-7; 9 positions agree with TRBD1. The V segment lost 7 bases and the J segment 0 bases; nucleotides outside the gene matches: 16. The CDR3 totals 18 residues. CDR1 and CDR2 from the germline V gene are MNHNY and SVGAGI (reference sequence). The CDR3: CASKGQGQGPLFSYEQYF. The CDR3 coding sequence is TGTGCCAGCAAGGGACAGGGACAGGGACCTCTATTCTCCTACGAGCAGTACTTC.

This clone is categorized as medium-sized (0.01 to 0.1%). As DNA, the CDR3 is TGTGCCTACGGGACTACCGGGTTCGAGCAGTACTTC. Translated: CAYGTTGFEQYF. The genes are TRBV30 and TRBJ2-7; 7 bases align to TRBD2. Looked up from germline, CDR1 is GTSNPN and CDR2 is SVGIG (reference sequence). J was trimmed by 6 bases and V by 7 bases; bases with no gene match: 9. The CDR3 runs to 12 residues.

By its share, this clone is medium-sized. The chain carries TRBV6-2 or TRBV6-3 and TRBJ1-2; TRBD1 matches 8 bases. This CDR3 has 14 amino acids. The germline gives CDR1 MNHEY, CDR2 SVGEGT. Losses at the gene ends were 8 bases for V and 4 bases for J; bases not matched to a gene: 9. This CDR3 is CASLNAGTGYGYTF. The CDR3, as DNA: TGTGCCAGCTTAAACGCCGGGACAGGCTATGGCTACACCTTC.

The chain has TRBV28 and TRBJ2-7; D possibly corresponds to TRBD2 (6 bases). V shed 5 bases and J shed 4 bases, with 15 bases lying between them. This CDR3 region has 14 residues. The V gene's germline CDR1 is MDHEN and CDR2 SYDVKM. The CDR3 DNA sequence: TGTGCCAGCAGTCCCCTTTTGGGGAGGTACGAGCAGTACTTC. This sequence encodes CASSPLLGRYEQYF.

The CDR3 reads CASSYYNEQFF. For the CDR3, the DNA is TGCGCCAGCAGCTATTACAATGAGCAGTTCTTC. V gene TRBV5-1 combines with J gene TRBJ2-1; D is ambiguous. CDR1 is SGHRS and CDR2 is YFSETQ in the germline V gene. CDR3 length equals 11 residues. V was trimmed by 3 bases and J by 4 bases, leaving 2 bases between them.

This rearrangement joins TRBV11-2 to TRBJ1-3; D gene uncertain. V lost 0 bases to trimming and J lost 9 bases, with 9 bases between them. There are 13 residues in the CDR3. Germline-derived CDR1 and CDR2 are SGHAT and FQNNGV. The CDR3 coding sequence is TGTGCCAGCAGCTTAGAGAGCTCGTCCACCATATATTTT. Translation gives CASSLESSSTIYF.

By proportion, this clone is medium-sized. The rearrangement joins TRBV25-1 to TRBJ2-1; TRBD2 is a possible D gene (5 bases). The CDR3 loop spans 12 amino acids. Trimming cost V 5 bases and J 7 bases, with 9 bases left between them. Germline assignment: CDR1 MGHDK and CDR2 SYGVNS. CDR3 loop: CASSSLVNEQFF. The CDR3 DNA follows: TGTGCCAGCAGTTCACTAGTGAATGAGCAGTTCTTC. The full variable domain, rest sourced from reference TRBV25-1 and TRBJ2-1, is EADIYQTPRYLVIGTGKKITLECSQTMGHDKMYWYQQDPGMELHLIHYSYGVNSTEKGDLSSESTVSRIRTEHFPLTLESARPSHTSQYLCASSSLVNEQFFGPGTRLTVL.

The gene calls are TRBV6-5 and TRBJ2-3; TRBD1 matches 9 bases. V was clipped by 9 bases and J by 4 bases; unmatched bases: 17. Germline CDR1 and CDR2: MNHEY and SVGAGI. There are 17 residues in the CDR3. CDR3 in amino acids: CASRGGTGTPDSDTQYF. The DNA for the CDR3 is TGTGCCAGTCGAGGGGGGACAGGGACACCCGACTCAGATACGCAGTATTTT.

This clone has a handful of counts. The chain recombines TRBV10-3 with TRBJ1-1; D uncertain. Germline values: CDR1 ENHRY, CDR2 SYGVKD. V gave up 6 bases and J gave up 3 bases, with 20 bases separating them. CDR3 size: 16 residues. This CDR3 is CAIRVMKVGRYTEAFF. The CDR3 DNA reads as TGTGCCATCAGAGTCATGAAAGTTGGGCGATACACTGAAGCTTTCTTT.

This clone has a handful of counts. The V gene is TRBV6-1, the J gene TRBJ2-5; possibly TRBD1 or TRBD2 for D (6 bases each). CDR3 length equals 16 residues. Germline CDR1 is MNHNS and CDR2 is SASEGT. Trimming took off 3 bases at V and 8 bases at J, with 22 bases between the two ends. The chain's CDR3 is CASSDWRDIGTGTQYF. CDR3 nucleotides: TGTGCCAGCAGTGATTGGAGGGACATTGGGACGGGTACCCAGTACTTC.

By sample share, this clone is medium-sized. The chain uses TRBV11-2 and TRBJ2-4, with a tentative D call TRBD1 (7 bases). The CDR3 has 16 residues. The germline CDR1 and CDR2 sequences are SGHAT and FQNNGV. Trimming stripped 1 base from V and 7 bases from J, with 17 bases between. This CDR3 reads CASSLVGGAGGNIQYF. In DNA form, the CDR3 reads TGTGCCAGCAGCTTAGTTGGAGGGGCAGGGGGGAACATTCAGTACTTC.

This clone has just one count. One junction end does not reproduce the germline sequence, and a read error may be involved. The chain links TRBV7-9 to TRBJ1-4; tentatively, D is TRBD1 (5 bases). This CDR3 spans 14 amino acids. The V gene's germline CDR1 is SEHNR and CDR2 FQNEAQ (reference sequence). The CDR3 spells CASSLEEGDEKLSF. CDR3 in DNA: TGTGCCAGTAGCTTAGAGGAAGGGGATGAAAAACTGTCTTTT.

This clone was recorded at least ten times. The rearrangement joins TRBV7-2 to TRBJ2-1, with 8 bases identical to TRBD2. The germline gives CDR1 SGHTA, CDR2 FQGNSA. CDR3 length: 15 residues. The ends lost 3 bases at V and 4 bases at J; junction bases unmatched: 5. In DNA, the CDR3 is TGTGCCAGCAGCTTTGCCAGCGGGGGATACAATGAGCAGTTCTTC. Translation: CASSFASGGYNEQFF. Full variable domain (missing parts from reference TRBV7-2 and TRBJ2-1): GAGVSQSPSNKVTEKGKDVELRCDPISGHTALYWYRQSLGQGLEFLIYFQGNSAPDKSGLPSDRFSAERTGGSVSTLTIQRTQQEDSAVYLCASSFASGGYNEQFFGPGTRLTVL.

In its sample, this clone was seen many times. The chain combines TRBV5-1 with TRBJ1-2, with TRBD1 as a possible D gene (6 bases). The CDR3 runs 14 residues. V lost 5 bases and J 7 bases, leaving 18 bases between the germline ends. Germline CDR1 is SGHRS and CDR2 is YFSETQ. The CDR3, as DNA: TGCGCCAGCAGGGCCGACTCAGGGGATCGTGGCTACACCTTC. Amino acids: CASRADSGDRGYTF.